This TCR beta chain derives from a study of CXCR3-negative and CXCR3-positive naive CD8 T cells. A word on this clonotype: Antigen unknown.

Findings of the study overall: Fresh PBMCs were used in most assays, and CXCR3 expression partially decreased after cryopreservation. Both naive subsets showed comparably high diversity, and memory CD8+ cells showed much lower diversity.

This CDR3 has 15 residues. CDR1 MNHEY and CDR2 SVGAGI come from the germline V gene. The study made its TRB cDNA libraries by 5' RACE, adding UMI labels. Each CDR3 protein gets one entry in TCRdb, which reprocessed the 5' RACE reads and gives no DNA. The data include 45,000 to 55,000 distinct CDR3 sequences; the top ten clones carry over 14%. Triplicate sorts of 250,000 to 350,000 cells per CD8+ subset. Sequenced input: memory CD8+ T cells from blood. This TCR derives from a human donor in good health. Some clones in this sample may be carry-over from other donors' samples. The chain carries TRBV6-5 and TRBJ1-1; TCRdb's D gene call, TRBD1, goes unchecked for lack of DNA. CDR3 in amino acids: CASSHPRGAGAEAFF.